A selection of T cell receptor beta chains follows, all from one sample in a study of CD8+ T cells in alopecia areata. Produced via immunoSEQ multiplex PCR; TCRdb's table is partial and in-frame only. The sample records about 190,000 clones, 45% to 75% being singletons. This sample comprised CD4+ T cells sorted from blood, obtained at week 4, from a patient treated with tofacitinib. The receptors originated from a human donor with alopecia areata. Both conserved end residues are part of each CDR3. D genes are given only for firm matches. Rows may omit the clone size; those that give it use once, few, many or a size class.

cdr3_aa: CSAGRDHGVREQYF; cdr3_nt: TGCAGCGCGGGCCGGGATCATGGGGTCCGGGAGCAGTACTTC; d_call: NA; cdr3_length: 14; clone_size: NA; v_call: TRBV29-1; j_call: TRBJ2-7
cdr3_aa: CSAPAGGPQHF; cdr3_nt: TGCAGTGCTCCAGCCGGGGGGCCCCAGCATTTT; d_call: NA; cdr3_length: 11; clone_size: few; v_call: TRBV20-1; j_call: TRBJ1-5
cdr3_aa: CASSLDKDTDTQYF; cdr3_nt: TGTGCCAGCAGCTTGGACAAAGACACAGATACGCAGTATTTT; d_call: NA; cdr3_length: 14; clone_size: few; v_call: TRBV7-8; j_call: TRBJ2-3
cdr3_aa: CASSPVAETQYF; cdr3_nt: TGTGCCAGCAGCCCCGTAGCAGAGACCCAGTACTTC; d_call: NA; cdr3_length: 12; clone_size: NA; v_call: TRBV25-1; j_call: TRBJ2-5
cdr3_aa: CASTQGQPPGAQYF; cdr3_nt: TGTGCCAGCACGCAGGGACAACCGCCAGGGGCCCAGTACTTC; d_call: NA; cdr3_length: 14; clone_size: few; v_call: TRBV5-4; j_call: TRBJ2-5
cdr3_aa: CASSSGSGSYNEQFF; cdr3_nt: TGTGCCAGCAGCTCCGGGTCAGGATCCTACAATGAGCAGTTCTTC; d_call: NA; cdr3_length: 15; clone_size: NA; v_call: TRBV7-9; j_call: TRBJ2-1
cdr3_aa: CASSQPRQGQPQHF; cdr3_nt: TGCGCCAGCAGTCAACCGAGACAGGGTCAGCCCCAGCATTTT; d_call: TRBD1; cdr3_length: 14; clone_size: medium-sized; v_call: TRBV23-1; j_call: TRBJ1-5
cdr3_aa: CASSLVSGSWETQYF; cdr3_nt: TGTGCCAGCAGCTTAGTTAGCGGGAGTTGGGAGACCCAGTACTTC; d_call: TRBD2; cdr3_length: 15; clone_size: NA; v_call: TRBV7-8; j_call: TRBJ2-5
cdr3_aa: CASRGAGGSGNEQYF; cdr3_nt: TGTGCCAGCAGGGGAGCGGGAGGTTCGGGGAACGAGCAGTACTTC; d_call: TRBD2; cdr3_length: 15; clone_size: NA; v_call: TRBV25-1; j_call: TRBJ2-7
cdr3_aa: CASSLGLAGNNEQFF; cdr3_nt: TGTGCCAGCAGTTTGGGACTAGCGGGTAACAATGAGCAGTTCTTC; d_call: TRBD2; cdr3_length: 15; clone_size: once; v_call: TRBV28; j_call: TRBJ2-1
cdr3_aa: CASKPGGGELFF; cdr3_nt: TGTGCCAGCAAACCAGGGGGCGGGGAGCTGTTTTTT; d_call: TRBD1; cdr3_length: 12; clone_size: few; v_call: TRBV2; j_call: TRBJ2-2
cdr3_aa: CACSRRGLSYEQYF; cdr3_nt: TGTGCCTGCAGTCGACGGGGACTTTCCTACGAGCAGTACTTC; d_call: NA; cdr3_length: 14; clone_size: NA; v_call: TRBV30; j_call: TRBJ2-7
cdr3_aa: CASSLRGSGRSFTYNEQFF; cdr3_nt: TGTGCCAGCAGCTTAAGGGGGTCCGGCAGAAGCTTTACCTACAATGAGCAGTTCTTC; d_call: NA; cdr3_length: 19; clone_size: few; v_call: TRBV11-2; j_call: TRBJ2-1
cdr3_aa: CASSEISETQYF; cdr3_nt: TGTGCCAGCAGTGAAATTTCGGAGACCCAGTACTTC; d_call: NA; cdr3_length: 12; clone_size: NA; v_call: TRBV25-1; j_call: TRBJ2-5
cdr3_aa: CASSNADLSSYEQYF; cdr3_nt: TGTGCCAGCAGTAACGCTGACCTCAGCTCCTACGAGCAGTACTTC; d_call: NA; cdr3_length: 15; clone_size: NA; v_call: TRBV28; j_call: TRBJ2-7
cdr3_aa: CASSRTQETQYF; cdr3_nt: TGTGCCAGCTCACGCACCCAAGAGACCCAGTACTTC; d_call: NA; cdr3_length: 12; clone_size: few; v_call: TRBV18; j_call: TRBJ2-5
cdr3_aa: CASSLGDIVTGELFF; cdr3_nt: TGCGCCAGCAGCTTGGGGGACATTGTCACCGGGGAGCTGTTTTTT; d_call: NA; cdr3_length: 15; clone_size: NA; v_call: TRBV5-1; j_call: TRBJ2-2
cdr3_aa: CSVAGFGETQYF; cdr3_nt: TGCAGCGTTGCCGGCTTCGGGGAGACCCAGTACTTC; d_call: NA; cdr3_length: 12; clone_size: NA; v_call: TRBV29-1; j_call: TRBJ2-5
cdr3_aa: CACRDGVTDTQYF; cdr3_nt: TGTGCCTGCAGGGACGGTGTCACAGATACGCAGTATTTT; d_call: NA; cdr3_length: 13; clone_size: NA; v_call: TRBV30; j_call: TRBJ2-3
cdr3_aa: CASSYSVQGSSYEQYF; cdr3_nt: TGTGCCAGCAGTTACTCGGTGCAGGGTTCCTCCTACGAGCAGTACTTC; d_call: NA; cdr3_length: 16; clone_size: NA; v_call: TRBV6-5; j_call: TRBJ2-7
cdr3_aa: CASNFQGKNTEAFF; cdr3_nt: TGTGCCAGCAATTTTCAGGGGAAGAACACTGAAGCTTTCTTT; d_call: NA; cdr3_length: 14; clone_size: NA; v_call: TRBV2; j_call: TRBJ1-1
cdr3_aa: CASSLFQTGDEQFF; cdr3_nt: TGTGCCAGCAGCTTGTTCCAGACTGGCGATGAGCAGTTCTTC; d_call: NA; cdr3_length: 14; clone_size: NA; v_call: TRBV5-6; j_call: TRBJ2-1
cdr3_aa: CASSSRQGGAYQPQHF; cdr3_nt: TGTGCCAGCTCATCGCGGCAGGGGGGGGCGTACCAGCCCCAGCATTTT; d_call: TRBD1; cdr3_length: 16; clone_size: NA; v_call: TRBV18; j_call: TRBJ1-5
cdr3_aa: CSVGGLGETQYF; cdr3_nt: TGCAGCGTTGGAGGGCTCGGAGAGACCCAGTACTTC; d_call: NA; cdr3_length: 12; clone_size: few; v_call: TRBV29-1; j_call: TRBJ2-5
cdr3_aa: CASSFGTGSSYEQYF; cdr3_nt: TGTGCCAGCAGCTTTGGGACGGGGAGCTCCTACGAGCAGTACTTC; d_call: NA; cdr3_length: 15; clone_size: once; v_call: TRBV5-6; j_call: TRBJ2-7
cdr3_aa: CASSRTSGTDTQYF; cdr3_nt: TGTGCCAGCAGCCGGACTAGCGGTACAGATACGCAGTATTTT; d_call: TRBD2; cdr3_length: 14; clone_size: NA; v_call: TRBV11-2; j_call: TRBJ2-3
cdr3_aa: CASSYSGAIQYF; cdr3_nt: TGTGCCAGCAGTTACTCTGGGGCCATTCAGTACTTC; d_call: NA; cdr3_length: 12; clone_size: NA; v_call: TRBV6-5; j_call: TRBJ2-4
cdr3_aa: CASSPSTDTQYF; cdr3_nt: TGTGCCAGCAGCCCCAGCACAGATACGCAGTATTTT; d_call: NA; cdr3_length: 12; clone_size: few; v_call: TRBV7-2; j_call: TRBJ2-3
cdr3_aa: CASSEFDGGKETQYF; cdr3_nt: TGTGCCAGCAGTGAATTCGACGGGGGAAAAGAGACCCAGTACTTC; d_call: NA; cdr3_length: 15; clone_size: once; v_call: TRBV6-1; j_call: TRBJ2-5
cdr3_aa: CASSSPGTGGRSEQFF; cdr3_nt: TGCGCCAGCAGCTCACCCGGGACAGGGGGCCGGAGTGAGCAGTTCTTC; d_call: TRBD1; cdr3_length: 16; clone_size: few; v_call: TRBV5-1; j_call: TRBJ2-1
cdr3_aa: CSVLRLAWETQYF; cdr3_nt: TGCAGCGTTCTACGACTAGCGTGGGAGACCCAGTACTTC; d_call: TRBD2; cdr3_length: 13; clone_size: NA; v_call: TRBV29-1; j_call: TRBJ2-5
cdr3_aa: CSVQGINQPQHF; cdr3_nt: TGCAGCGTTCAGGGAATCAATCAGCCCCAGCATTTT; d_call: NA; cdr3_length: 12; clone_size: few; v_call: TRBV29-1; j_call: TRBJ1-5
cdr3_aa: CASSVQAGGGEQFF; cdr3_nt: TGTGCCAGCAGCGTCCAAGCGGGAGGGGGTGAGCAGTTCTTC; d_call: TRBD2; cdr3_length: 14; clone_size: NA; v_call: TRBV9; j_call: TRBJ2-1
cdr3_aa: CASSLAGIKYEQYF; cdr3_nt: TGTGCCAGCAGCCTAGCGGGAATAAAGTACGAGCAGTACTTC; d_call: TRBD2; cdr3_length: 14; clone_size: NA; v_call: TRBV7-2; j_call: TRBJ2-7
cdr3_aa: CASSLDGTGTPRYEQYF; cdr3_nt: TGTGCCAGCAGCTTAGATGGGACAGGGACGCCCCGATACGAGCAGTACTTC; d_call: TRBD1; cdr3_length: 17; clone_size: NA; v_call: TRBV7-2; j_call: TRBJ2-7
cdr3_aa: CASSSGYGYTF; cdr3_nt: TGTGCCAGCAGTTCTGGGTATGGCTACACCTTC; d_call: NA; cdr3_length: 11; clone_size: NA; v_call: TRBV6-5; j_call: TRBJ1-2
cdr3_aa: CSARTSGSSEQYF; cdr3_nt: TGCAGCGCAAGGACTAGCGGGAGCTCCGAGCAGTACTTC; d_call: TRBD2; cdr3_length: 13; clone_size: NA; v_call: TRBV29-1; j_call: TRBJ2-7
cdr3_aa: CASRATEWHEQFF; cdr3_nt: TGTGCCAGCAGGGCGACAGAGTGGCATGAGCAGTTCTTC; d_call: NA; cdr3_length: 13; clone_size: few; v_call: TRBV2; j_call: TRBJ2-1
cdr3_aa: CAWSTGSNTEAFF; cdr3_nt: TGTGCCTGGAGTACGGGATCGAACACTGAAGCTTTCTTT; d_call: NA; cdr3_length: 13; clone_size: few; v_call: TRBV30; j_call: TRBJ1-1
cdr3_aa: CASSQGSKLAGTKAFF; cdr3_nt: TGCGCCAGCAGCCAAGGATCTAAACTAGCGGGAACGAAGGCGTTCTTC; d_call: TRBD2; cdr3_length: 16; clone_size: NA; v_call: TRBV4-1; j_call: TRBJ2-1
cdr3_aa: CASSQDRGVNTQYF; cdr3_nt: TGTGCCAGCAGTCAAGACAGGGGCGTGAATACGCAGTATTTT; d_call: TRBD1; cdr3_length: 14; clone_size: many; v_call: TRBV2; j_call: TRBJ2-3
cdr3_aa: CASSPRQAEQYF; cdr3_nt: TGTGCCAGCAGCCCTAGACAGGCCGAGCAGTACTTC; d_call: NA; cdr3_length: 12; clone_size: NA; v_call: TRBV7-2; j_call: TRBJ2-7
cdr3_aa: CATSGPQDAYNEQFF; cdr3_nt: TGTGCCACCAGCGGGCCTCAGGACGCCTACAATGAGCAGTTCTTC; d_call: NA; cdr3_length: 15; clone_size: NA; v_call: TRBV15; j_call: TRBJ2-1
cdr3_aa: CSTVLYQETQYF; cdr3_nt: TGCAGTACAGTCCTGTACCAAGAGACCCAGTACTTC; d_call: NA; cdr3_length: 12; clone_size: few; v_call: TRBV29-1; j_call: TRBJ2-5
cdr3_aa: CATRPGTGSEQYF; cdr3_nt: TGTGCCACCAGACCCGGGACAGGATCCGAGCAGTACTTC; d_call: TRBD1; cdr3_length: 13; clone_size: NA; v_call: TRBV15; j_call: TRBJ2-7
cdr3_aa: CASSRDSPEYQYF; cdr3_nt: TGTGCCAGCAGCCGGGACTCCCCTGAGTACCAGTATTTT; d_call: NA; cdr3_length: 13; clone_size: NA; v_call: TRBV7-2; j_call: TRBJ2-3
cdr3_aa: CSVEVPGHLKVFF; cdr3_nt: TGCAGCGTTGAGGTTCCGGGACACCTCAAGGTATTCTTC; d_call: NA; cdr3_length: 13; clone_size: NA; v_call: TRBV29-1; j_call: TRBJ1-2
cdr3_aa: CASLLAGGWTDTQYF; cdr3_nt: TGTGCCAGCTTGTTAGCGGGAGGCTGGACAGATACGCAGTATTTT; d_call: TRBD2; cdr3_length: 15; clone_size: NA; v_call: TRBV2; j_call: TRBJ2-3
cdr3_aa: CSVDSETGYEQYF; cdr3_nt: TGCAGCGTTGACTCCGAAACAGGGTACGAGCAGTACTTC; d_call: NA; cdr3_length: 13; clone_size: NA; v_call: TRBV29-1; j_call: TRBJ2-7
cdr3_aa: CASSSGVVRSRRHSNQPQHF; cdr3_nt: TGTGCCAGCAGCTCCGGGGTGGTCCGGTCGAGGCGTCATAGCAATCAGCCCCAGCATTTT; d_call: NA; cdr3_length: 20; clone_size: few; v_call: TRBV21-1; j_call: TRBJ1-5
cdr3_aa: CASGNIGETQYF; cdr3_nt: TGTGCCAGCGGGAATATAGGAGAGACCCAGTACTTC; d_call: NA; cdr3_length: 12; clone_size: NA; v_call: TRBV7-9; j_call: TRBJ2-5
cdr3_aa: CATLSRETQYF; cdr3_nt: TGTGCCACCCTCTCTCGGGAGACCCAGTACTTC; d_call: NA; cdr3_length: 11; clone_size: few; v_call: TRBV6-5; j_call: TRBJ2-5
cdr3_aa: CASRYGNAYEQYF; cdr3_nt: TGTGCCAGCAGATACGGGAACGCCTACGAGCAGTACTTC; d_call: NA; cdr3_length: 13; clone_size: few; v_call: TRBV6-5; j_call: TRBJ2-7
cdr3_aa: CASSPLAGSLTGELFF; cdr3_nt: TGTGCCAGCAGCCCACTAGCGGGAAGCCTCACCGGGGAGCTGTTTTTT; d_call: TRBD2; cdr3_length: 16; clone_size: NA; v_call: TRBV14; j_call: TRBJ2-2
cdr3_aa: CSGRGVDTGELFF; cdr3_nt: TGCAGCGGGAGAGGGGTTGACACCGGGGAGCTGTTTTTT; d_call: NA; cdr3_length: 13; clone_size: NA; v_call: TRBV29-1; j_call: TRBJ2-2
cdr3_aa: CSVLTNTEAFF; cdr3_nt: TGCAGTGTTCTGACGAACACTGAAGCTTTCTTT; d_call: NA; cdr3_length: 11; clone_size: NA; v_call: TRBV20-1; j_call: TRBJ1-1